The clone carrying this T cell receptor (beta chain) was counted ten times or more. Its antigen is currently unknown. Genomic DNA constituted the template upon which TCR beta VDJ and CDR3 profiling was performed. TCRdb re-called the reads through MiXCR, storing one row per CDR3 protein. Among about 18,000 distinct CDR3 sequences listed, 37% were seen once. These data originate in a study of CD8+CD57+ T cells in acquired aplastic anemia. Findings and limits, study-wide: Reduced diversity was recorded for CD8+CD57+ cells relative to total CD4+ and CD8+ pools in patients.

Flow cytometry had shown expanded CD8+CD57+ cells in the patients chosen for sequencing. The patients all had a severe acquired aplastic anemia diagnosis. CDR1 is WNHNN and CDR2 is SYGVQD in the germline V gene (reference sequence). V was cut by 3 bases and J by 1 base, with 15 bases left in between. The CDR3 is 16 residues long. J is TRBJ1-1 and V is TRBV10-1, with D possibly matching TRBD1 (6 bases). Sequencing was performed on CD8+CD57+ T cells sorted from PBMCs. The subset is: bead-enriched CD8+CD57+ effector memory T cells from SAA patients. This clonotype was obtained from a human donor with aplastic anemia. The CDR3 DNA reads as TGCGCCAGCAGTGACCGAATAGAACAGGGGAACACTGAAGCTTTCTTT. It translates to CASSDRIEQGNTEAFF.